The source of this TCR beta chain is a study of blood T cell repertoires in COVID-19. Germline CDR1 is SGHRS and CDR2 is YFSETQ. This CDR3 region has 15 residues. V was clipped by 0 bases and J by 3 bases; unmatched bases: 2. Method: immunoSEQ multiplex PCR; TCRdb's copy keeps in-frame clones and lacks some. The sample carries 200,000 to 250,000 clones, 84% recorded once. Sequencing was done on a sample of peripheral blood. The chain links TRBV5-1 to TRBJ2-1, with 8 bases aligning to TRBD2. The TCR originated in a woman in her fifties or sixties who had recovered from COVID-19. The CDR3 DNA sequence: TGCGCCAGCAGCTTGGGTAGCGGGGACTACAATGAGCAGTTCTTC. This encodes CASSLGSGDYNEQFF.